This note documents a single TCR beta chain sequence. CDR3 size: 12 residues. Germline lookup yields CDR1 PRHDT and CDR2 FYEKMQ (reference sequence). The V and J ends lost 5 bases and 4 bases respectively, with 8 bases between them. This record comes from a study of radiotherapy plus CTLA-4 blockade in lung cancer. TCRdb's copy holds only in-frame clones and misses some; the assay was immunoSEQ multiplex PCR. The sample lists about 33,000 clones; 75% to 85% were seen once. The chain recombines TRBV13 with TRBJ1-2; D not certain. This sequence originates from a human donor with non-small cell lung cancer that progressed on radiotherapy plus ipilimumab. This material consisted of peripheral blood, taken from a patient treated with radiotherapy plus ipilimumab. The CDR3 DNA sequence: TGTGCCAGCAGCCCTCCTTTCTATGGCTACACCTTC. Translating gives CASSPPFYGYTF.